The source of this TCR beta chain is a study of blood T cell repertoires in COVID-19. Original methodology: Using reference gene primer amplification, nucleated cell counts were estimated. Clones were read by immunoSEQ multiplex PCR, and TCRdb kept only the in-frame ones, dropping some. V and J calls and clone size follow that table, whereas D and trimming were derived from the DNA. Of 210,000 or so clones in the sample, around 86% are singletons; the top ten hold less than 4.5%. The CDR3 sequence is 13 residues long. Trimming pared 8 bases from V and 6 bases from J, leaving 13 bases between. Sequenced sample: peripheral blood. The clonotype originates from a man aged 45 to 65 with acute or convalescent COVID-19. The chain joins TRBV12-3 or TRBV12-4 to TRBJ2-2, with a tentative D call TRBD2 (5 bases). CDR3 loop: CASRLQRAGELFF. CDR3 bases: TGTGCCAGCCGCCTCCAGAGGGCCGGGGAGCTGTTTTTT.